The next 3 T cell receptor beta chains were all read from a single sample in a study of blood T cell repertoires in COVID-19. The assay was immunoSEQ multiplex PCR, and TCRdb's table has in-frame clones only and misses some. Among about 74,000 clones, roughly 90% were seen once, and the ten largest hold roughly 1.5%. The sample was peripheral blood. The receptors stem from a man over 45 with acute or convalescent COVID-19.

The V call is TRBV9, the J call TRBJ2-3; D ambiguous. With 1 base removed from V and 1 base from J, the gap between germline ends came to 4 bases. Germline V CDR1 and CDR2: SGDLS, YYNGEE. This CDR3 region has 13 residues. The CDR3 region is CASSVSGTDTQYF. For the CDR3, the DNA is TGTGCCAGCAGCGTATCTGGCACAGATACGCAGTATTTT.

CDR3 region: CASSSPNTGVGGELFF. The DNA of the CDR3 is TGTGCCAGCAGCTCCCCAAACACCGGGGTAGGCGGGGAGCTGTTTTTT. The V gene is TRBV7-9, the J gene TRBJ2-2, with D possibly TRBD2 on 5 matching bases. Deletions cut 4 bases from V and 7 bases from J, with 19 bases between. Germline-derived CDR1 and CDR2 are SEHNR and FQNEAQ (reference sequence). This CDR3 has 16 amino acids.

J is TRBJ2-3 and V is TRBV5-6; 7 bases match TRBD2. This CDR3 spans 13 amino acids. Losses at the gene ends were 4 bases for V and 6 bases for J; bases not matched to a gene: 5. Germline CDR1 SGHDT, CDR2 YYEEEE. The CDR3 loop reads CASSPTSSDTQYF. The CDR3 nucleotides read TGTGCCAGCAGCCCGACTAGCTCGGATACGCAGTATTTT.